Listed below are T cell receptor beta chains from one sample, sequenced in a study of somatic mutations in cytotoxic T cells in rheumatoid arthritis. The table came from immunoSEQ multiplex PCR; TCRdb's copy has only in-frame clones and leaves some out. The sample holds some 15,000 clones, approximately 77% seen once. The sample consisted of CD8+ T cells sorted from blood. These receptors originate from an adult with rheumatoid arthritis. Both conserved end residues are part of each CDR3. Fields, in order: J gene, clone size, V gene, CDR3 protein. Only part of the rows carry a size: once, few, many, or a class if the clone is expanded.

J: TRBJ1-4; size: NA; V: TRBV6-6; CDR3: CASSPLNEKLFF
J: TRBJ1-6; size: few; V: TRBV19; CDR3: CASSMWLGKGSPLHF
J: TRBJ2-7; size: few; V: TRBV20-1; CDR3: CSAEEGWEQYF
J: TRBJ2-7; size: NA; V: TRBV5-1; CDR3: CASSALAGAEQYF
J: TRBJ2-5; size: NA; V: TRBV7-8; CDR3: CATTAGVIIETQYF
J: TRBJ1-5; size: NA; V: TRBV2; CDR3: CASSAGTGGNQPQHF
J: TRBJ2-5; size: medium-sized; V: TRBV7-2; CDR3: CASSLGGSVRETQYF
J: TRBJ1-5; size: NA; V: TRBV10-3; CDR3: CAISEILTRPQHF
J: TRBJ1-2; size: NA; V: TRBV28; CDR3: CAILGGAHGYTF
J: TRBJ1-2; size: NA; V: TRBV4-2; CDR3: CASSHRTGYGYTF
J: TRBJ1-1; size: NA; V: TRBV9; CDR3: CASSVGPGSTEAFF
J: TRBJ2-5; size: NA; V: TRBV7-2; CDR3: CASSHIRDSLEFETQYF
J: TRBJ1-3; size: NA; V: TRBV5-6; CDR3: CASIQTNSGNTIYF
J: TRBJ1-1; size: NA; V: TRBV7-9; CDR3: CASRGGTEAFF
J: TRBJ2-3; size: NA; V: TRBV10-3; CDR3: CAISETLGSGDTQYF
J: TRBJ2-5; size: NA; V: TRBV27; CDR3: CASSLAPEGKTQYF
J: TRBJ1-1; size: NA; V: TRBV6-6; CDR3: CASSSPNRDPRRWAFF
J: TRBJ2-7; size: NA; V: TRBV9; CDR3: CASSVGPVTYEQYF
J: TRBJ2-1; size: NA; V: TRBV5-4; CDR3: CASSPEGSGDNEQFF
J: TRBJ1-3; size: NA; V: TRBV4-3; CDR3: CASSQGPGSNSGNTIYF
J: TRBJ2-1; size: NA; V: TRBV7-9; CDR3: CASSEGRYNEQFF
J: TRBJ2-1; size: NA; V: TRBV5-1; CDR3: CASSSPGQYGGNEQFF
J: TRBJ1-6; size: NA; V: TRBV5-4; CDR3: CASSLYGSYNSPLHF